The 23 T cell receptor beta chains presented below share a single source sample, sequenced in a study of OX40 agonist ivuxolimab in advanced cancers. The protocol was immunoSEQ multiplex PCR, while the TCRdb copy is restricted to in-frame clones and leaves out a portion. The table records tens of thousands of clones, approximately 84% of them present only once. This specimen was CD4+ or CD8+ T cells sorted from blood, taken in a trial of the OX40 agonist ivuxolimab. The receptors shown here come from an adult with an advanced solid tumor such as melanoma, head and neck, liver or kidney cancer.

This clone was recorded once. The chain employs TRBV7-2 and TRBJ2-5; 7 bases align to TRBD1. Germline V CDR1 and CDR2: SGHTA, FQGNSA. The J segment lost 0 bases and the V segment lost 5 bases, leaving 9 bases of the junction unmatched. This CDR3 is 16 amino acids long. The CDR3 DNA reads as TGTGCCAGCAGCGTACGGACAGGACAACACCAAGAGACCCAGTACTTC. Translating it yields CASSVRTGQHQETQYF.

This rearrangement joins TRBV19 to TRBJ2-6; D is perhaps TRBD1 or TRBD2 (5 bases each). The CDR3 extends over 16 amino acids. The ends were cut back, 3 bases at V and 1 base at J, with 10 bases in the middle. CDR1 is LNHDA and CDR2 is SQIVND in the germline V gene (reference sequence). The CDR3 is CASSMSGPSGANVLTF. The CDR3 DNA follows: TGTGCCAGTAGTATGTCGGGGCCGTCTGGGGCCAACGTCCTGACTTTC.

DNA for the CDR3: TGTGCCATAAGGGGCGCGGGAGGGCCCCCGACAGATACGCAGTATTTT. This sequence encodes CAIRGAGGPPTDTQYF. J is TRBJ2-3 and V is TRBV10-3, with TRBD2 identical over 9 bases. The CDR3 length is 16 residues. CDR1 ENHRY and CDR2 SYGVKD come from the germline V gene. V shed 9 bases and J 3 bases; nucleotides not matched to a gene: 13.

The chain combines TRBV6-1 with TRBJ1-2, with D tentatively TRBD1 (5 bases). CDR3 length: 14 amino acids. Germline lookup yields CDR1 MNHNS and CDR2 SASEGT. Trimming cost V 10 bases and J 3 bases, with 18 bases left between them. The CDR3 spells CATLGRLPYYGYTF. Written as DNA, the CDR3 is TGTGCCACCTTGGGACGGCTTCCCTACTATGGCTACACCTTC.

This clone was recorded only once. The gene calls are TRBV28 and TRBJ2-1; 12 nucleotides align to TRBD2. This CDR3 is 13 amino acids long. With V trimmed by 8 bases and J by 6 bases, 2 bases remained unmatched. Germline V gene lookup returns CDR1 MDHEN and CDR2 SYDVKM. CDR3 bases: TGTGCCAGCGCGGGACTAGCGGGCAATGAGCAGTTCTTC. Translating gives CASAGLAGNEQFF.

This clone was detected only a few times. V gene TRBV19 combines with J gene TRBJ2-5, with D tentatively TRBD2 (5 bases). The CDR3 sequence is 17 residues long. Germline V CDR1 and CDR2: LNHDA, SQIVND (reference sequence). V lost 5 bases, J lost 1 base, and 20 bases lay in between. CDR3: CASSPRRALLAQETQYF. CDR3 sequence (DNA): TGTGCCAGTAGTCCTAGGCGGGCCCTACTGGCCCAAGAGACCCAGTACTTC.

The V gene is TRBV6-5, the J gene TRBJ2-1; D remains ambiguous. Trimming removed 6 bases at V and 10 bases at J, with 16 bases between. CDR3 length: 13 amino acids. In germline, CDR1 is MNHEY, CDR2 SVGAGI. The CDR3 sequence: CASSLGVVKEQFF. DNA for the CDR3: TGTGCCAGCAGCCTCGGAGTGGTAAAGGAGCAGTTCTTC.

This clone was detected only once. The CDR3 loop is CASSDPGGMYTF. The CDR3 bases are TGTGCCAGCAGTGATCCAGGGGGCATGTACACCTTC. The chain employs TRBV2 and TRBJ1-2; 8 bases map to TRBD1. CDR1 is SNHLY, CDR2 FYNNEI, per germline. The J segment lost 11 bases and the V segment lost 3 bases, leaving 5 bases of the junction unmatched. CDR3 length: 12 amino acids.

The rearrangement joins TRBV5-4 to TRBJ1-5; 8 nucleotides align to TRBD1. CDR1 is SGHNT, CDR2 YYREEE, per germline (reference sequence). V was pared by 4 bases and J by 8 bases, with 11 bases of the junction left unmatched. This CDR3 is built from 15 residues. DNA for the CDR3: TGTGCCAGCAGCCAAGAGGCGACAGGGGACGAGCCCCAGCATTTT. It translates to CASSQEATGDEPQHF. Together with reference TRBV5-4 and TRBJ1-5, the CDR3 gives the full variable domain: ETGVTQSPTHLIKTRGQQVTLRCSSQSGHNTVSWYQQALGQGPQFIFQYYREEENGRGNFPPRFSGLQFPNYSSELNVNALELDDSALYLCASSQEATGDEPQHFGDGTRLSIL.

J is TRBJ1-5 and V is TRBV11-2; D remains unclear. The V and J ends lost 3 bases and 1 base respectively, with 7 bases between them. Looked up from germline, CDR1 is SGHAT and CDR2 is FQNNGV. The CDR3 consists of 14 residues. In DNA form, the CDR3 reads TGTGCCAGCAGCTTGATGGCCAGCAATCAGCCCCAGCATTTT. Encoded protein: CASSLMASNQPQHF.

This clone showed up just once. The rearrangement links TRBV18 to TRBJ2-2; 9 bases map to TRBD1. The germline V gene has CDR1 KGHSH and CDR2 LQKENI. After removal of 1 base from V and 5 bases from J, the junction contained 5 bases not matched to a gene. The length of the CDR3 is 16 residues. CDR3 DNA: TGTGCCAGCTCACCACAAACAGGGGGCCGGACCGGGGAGCTGTTTTTT. It specifies CASSPQTGGRTGELFF. The entire variable domain, with the rest obtained from reference TRBV18 and TRBJ2-2, is as follows: NAGVMQNPRHLVRRRGQEARLRCSPMKGHSHVYWYRQLPEEGLKFMVYLQKENIIDESGMPKERFSAEFPKEGPSILRIQQVVRGDSAAYFCASSPQTGGRTGELFFGEGSRLTVL.

This chain links TRBV5-1 with TRBJ2-5, with a weak D call TRBD2 (7 bases). CDR1 and CDR2 from the germline V gene are SGHRS and YFSETQ. V was clipped by 0 bases and J by 5 bases, with 11 bases between them. The CDR3 consists of 14 residues. In DNA, the CDR3 is TGCGCCAGCAGCTTGGGCGGGGGCTTGGAGACCCAGTACTTC. Translated, it gives CASSLGGGLETQYF.

The rearrangement joins TRBV6-5 to TRBJ2-1, with 7 bases lining up with TRBD1. V was clipped by 5 bases and J by 8 bases; unmatched bases: 9. Germline assignment: CDR1 MNHEY and CDR2 SVGAGI. CDR3 length: 14 residues. DNA for the CDR3: TGTGCCAGCAGTCCCCGGGACAGCTCGGATGAGCAGTTCTTC. Encoded protein: CASSPRDSSDEQFF.

On this clone: The junction departs from germline at one end; a sequencing error may be responsible. This sequence joins TRBV7-2 and TRBJ2-7; 9 nucleotides agree with TRBD2. CDR1 is SGHTA, CDR2 FQGNSA, per germline. The CDR3 length is 15 residues. CDR3 residues: CASSFDSSGDPSSDF. CDR3 in DNA: TGTGCCAGCAGCTTCGACTCTAGCGGGGACCCGAGCAGTGACTTC.

The chain carries TRBV11-2 and TRBJ1-1; D is ambiguous. Germline V gene lookup returns CDR1 SGHAT and CDR2 FQNNGV. V lost 4 bases and J lost 0, with 6 bases in between. This CDR3 is 13 amino acids long. In DNA, the CDR3 is TGTGCCAGCAGCTCGGGGTTGAACACTGAAGCTTTCTTT. This encodes CASSSGLNTEAFF.

The V and J genes are TRBV6-1 and TRBJ1-1; 7 nucleotides line up with TRBD1. This CDR3 has 17 amino acids. Germline V gene data show CDR1 as MNHNS and CDR2 as SASEGT. After removal of 3 bases from V and 0 bases from J, the junction contained 10 bases not matched to a gene. The CDR3 DNA sequence: TGTGCCAGCAGTGATTTTTCAGGGGGGGACATGAACACTGAAGCTTTCTTT. It is translated as CASSDFSGGDMNTEAFF.

This clone was counted only a few times. The rearrangement uses TRBV6-5 and TRBJ1-2; no clear D gene. CDR1 MNHEY and CDR2 SVGAGI come from the germline V gene. CDR3 length: 16 residues. Deletions cut 2 bases from V and 4 bases from J, with 17 bases between. CDR3 loop: CASSYQGSRASYGYTF. The CDR3 region has the DNA TGTGCCAGCAGTTACCAAGGGTCGAGGGCTTCCTATGGCTACACCTTC.

This rearrangement joins TRBV15 to TRBJ1-2, with 8 bases matching TRBD1. After removal of 5 bases from V and 8 bases from J, the junction contained 13 bases not matched to a gene. Per germline, CDR1 LNHNV and CDR2 YYDKDF (reference sequence). CDR3 length: 15 amino acids. The CDR3 sequence is CATSAQGAGEGGYTF. DNA for the CDR3: TGTGCCACCAGCGCCCAGGGGGCCGGGGAGGGAGGCTACACCTTC.

The V and J genes are TRBV7-9 and TRBJ1-2; D gene unclear. The CDR3 spans 15 residues. V lost 3 bases to trimming and J lost 4 bases, with 15 bases between them. CDR1 is SEHNR and CDR2 is FQNEAQ in the germline V gene (reference sequence). The CDR3 is CASSFSGVRVYGYTF. CDR3 DNA: TGTGCCAGCAGCTTTAGTGGGGTCCGGGTCTATGGCTACACCTTC.

The chain has TRBV7-2 and TRBJ2-7, with 7 bases identical to TRBD2. The CDR3 totals 16 residues. Trimming removed 0 bases from V and 4 bases from J; junction bases left unmatched: 9. Germline V gene data show CDR1 as SGHTA and CDR2 as FQGNSA. The CDR3 DNA is TGTGCCAGCAGCTTAGCGAAGTTGTCTAGCGGATACGAGCAGTACTTC. Protein: CASSLAKLSSGYEQYF.

The V and J genes are TRBV6-6 and TRBJ2-7; 8 nucleotides agree with TRBD2. Germline V gives CDR1 MNHNY, CDR2 SVGAGI (reference sequence). The CDR3 spans 15 residues. V gave up 5 bases and J gave up 6 bases; unmatched junction bases: 12. The DNA for the CDR3 is TGTGCCAGCAGTCCGACTCAGGCGGGAGGATCCGAGCAGTACTTC. It specifies CASSPTQAGGSEQYF.

The V gene is TRBV28, the J gene TRBJ1-4, with D tentatively TRBD1 (5 bases). Germline lookup yields CDR1 MDHEN and CDR2 SYDVKM. The CDR3 covers 15 residues. The germline V and J ends were trimmed by 5 bases and 5 bases, with 15 bases remaining between them. The CDR3 loop is CASSPGGGGNEKLFF. The CDR3 DNA reads TGTGCCAGCAGTCCGGGAGGCGGGGGGAATGAAAAACTGTTTTTT.

The chain combines TRBV5-1 with TRBJ2-5, with 7 bases matching TRBD1. CDR1 and CDR2 from the germline V gene are SGHRS and YFSETQ. The CDR3 consists of 14 residues. The junction had 3 bases not matched to a gene; V was cut back by 2 bases and J by 2 bases. The CDR3 region has the DNA TGCGCCAGCAGCTTTGCGGACAGGCAAGAGACCCAGTACTTC. This codes for CASSFADRQETQYF.